What follows describes a single T cell receptor beta chain. The antigen remains undetermined. Different DNA sequences within this sample yield the same CDR3. Replicate PCRs run on sorted subsets employed approximately 0.2 ug DNA, around 31,000 T cell genomes. Sequencing used immunoSEQ multiplex PCR; TCRdb keeps in-frame clones, though not all of them. The table has 2 million to 2.5 million clones, over 90% seen once. This sample is part of a study of shared clonotypes between healthy human individuals. Study-wide points: A limitation of the genetic and exposure-history diversity represented arose from few donors. Generally, estimated richness proved larger in naive subsets than it did in memory subsets.

Germline V gives CDR1 SGHTA, CDR2 FQGTGA. V shed 5 bases, J shed 2 bases, and the junction held 3 bases outside the gene matches. CDR3 length equals 15 residues. Sample: naive CD4+ T cells from PBMCs. Subset here: CD45RA+ positively selected. The source is a young man in good health. Some clones in this sample may be carry-over from other donors' samples. This chain uses TRBV7-3 with TRBJ2-3; 11 nucleotides match TRBD2. CDR3 in DNA: TGTGCCAGCAGCCCGGGACTAGCGGACACAGATACGCAGTATTTT. Translation: CASSPGLADTDTQYF. The variable domain in full, completed from reference TRBV7-3 and TRBJ2-3, reads GAGVSQTPSNKVTEKGKYVELRCDPISGHTALYWYRQSLGQGPEFLIYFQGTGAADDSGLPNDRFFAVRPEGSVSTLKIQRTERGDSAVYLCASSPGLADTDTQYFGPGTRLTVL.